In this sample, the clone carrying this T cell receptor beta chain turned up many times. Its antigen remains unidentified. This sample was included in a study of T cell repertoires in cytomegalovirus infection. Study information: Public signatures in TCR beta pointed to CMV infection and matching HLA type.

General study points: HLA-C-restricted CMV clonotypes gave the most frequent clonotype in two of eight donors.

MiXCR was run by TCRdb on the reads, yielding one entry per CDR3 protein. The repertoire consists of some 250,000 distinct CDR3 sequences, with 8% to 9.5% occurring once and the leading ten covering about 15%. The specimen was PBMCs. This TCR came from a human donor in good health (CMV status not recorded). Some clones in this sample may be carry-over from other donors' samples.

The DNA for the CDR3 is TGTGCCAGCAGCCCGTCGACAGTTTACAATGAGCAGTTCTTC. This translates into CASSPSTVYNEQFF. This sequence joins TRBV7-6 and TRBJ2-1, with D possibly TRBD1 on 5 matching bases. The CDR3 loop spans 14 amino acids. V lost 5 bases and J 4 bases, leaving 12 bases between the germline ends. CDR1 and CDR2 from the germline V gene are SGHVS and FNYEAQ.